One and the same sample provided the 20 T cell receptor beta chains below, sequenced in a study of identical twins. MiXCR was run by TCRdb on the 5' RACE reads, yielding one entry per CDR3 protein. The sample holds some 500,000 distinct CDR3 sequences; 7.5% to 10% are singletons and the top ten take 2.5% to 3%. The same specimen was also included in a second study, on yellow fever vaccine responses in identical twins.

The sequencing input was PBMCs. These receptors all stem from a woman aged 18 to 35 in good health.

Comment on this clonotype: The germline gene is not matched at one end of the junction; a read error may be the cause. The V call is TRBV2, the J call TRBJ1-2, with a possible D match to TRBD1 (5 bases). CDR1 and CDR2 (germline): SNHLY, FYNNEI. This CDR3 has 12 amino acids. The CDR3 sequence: CASSEYRGRPLF. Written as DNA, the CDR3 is TGTGCCAGCAGTGAATACCGGGGCCGCCCTCTCTTC.

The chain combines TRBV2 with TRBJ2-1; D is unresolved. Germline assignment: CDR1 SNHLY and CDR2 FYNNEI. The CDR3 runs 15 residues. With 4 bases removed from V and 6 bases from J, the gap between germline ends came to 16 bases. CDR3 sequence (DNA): TGTGCCAGCAGTGGAGGACCACCAATCGGCAATGAGCAGTTCTTC. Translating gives CASSGGPPIGNEQFF.

The CDR3 coding sequence is TGTGCCATCAAGGGGGCTGGGACAGGGAACCCTCCCGAGCAGTACTTC. Its protein is CAIKGAGTGNPPEQYF. J is TRBJ2-7 and V is TRBV10-3; the match to TRBD1 covers 9 bases. The CDR3 is 16 amino acids. V lost 7 bases to trimming and J lost 6 bases; unmatched junction nucleotides: 16. Germline CDR1 and CDR2: ENHRY and SYGVKD.

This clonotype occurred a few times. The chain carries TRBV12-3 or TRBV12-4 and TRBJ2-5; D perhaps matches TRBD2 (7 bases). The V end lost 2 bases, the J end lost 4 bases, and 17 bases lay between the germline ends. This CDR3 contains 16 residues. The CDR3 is CASSLSSGGAGETQYF. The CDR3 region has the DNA TGTGCCAGCAGTTTATCGAGTGGGGGGGCCGGAGAGACCCAGTACTTC.

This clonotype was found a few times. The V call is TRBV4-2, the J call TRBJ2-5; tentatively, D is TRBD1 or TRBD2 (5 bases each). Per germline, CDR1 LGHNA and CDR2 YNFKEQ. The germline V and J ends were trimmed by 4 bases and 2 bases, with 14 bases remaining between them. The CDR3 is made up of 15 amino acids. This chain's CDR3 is CASSRIGTLQETQYF. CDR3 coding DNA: TGTGCCAGCAGCCGAATCGGGACCTTGCAAGAGACCCAGTACTTC.

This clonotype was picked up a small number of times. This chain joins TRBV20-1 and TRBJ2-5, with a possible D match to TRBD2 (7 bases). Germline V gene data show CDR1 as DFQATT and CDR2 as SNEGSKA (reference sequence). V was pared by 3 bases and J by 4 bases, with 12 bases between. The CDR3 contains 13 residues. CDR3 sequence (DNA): TGCAGTGCTAGTTTGGCGGGGGCAGAGACCCAGTACTTC. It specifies CSASLAGAETQYF.

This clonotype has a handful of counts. CDR3 in DNA: TGTGCCAGCAGCCTAACCACTAGCGGGGGCTCAGATACGCAGTATTTT. Amino acid sequence: CASSLTTSGGSDTQYF. V is TRBV11-2 and J is TRBJ2-3; 11 positions agree with TRBD2. This CDR3 spans 16 amino acids. Germline CDR1 and CDR2: SGHAT and FQNNGV. J was trimmed by 4 bases and V by 5 bases; bases with no gene match: 8. Drawing the rest from reference TRBV11-2 and TRBJ2-3, the complete variable domain is EAGVAQSPRYKIIEKRQSVAFWCNPISGHATLYWYQQILGQGPKLLIQFQNNGVVDDSQLPKDRFSAERLKGVDSTLKIQPAKLEDSAVYLCASSLTTSGGSDTQYFGPGTRLTVL.

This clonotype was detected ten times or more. For the CDR3, the DNA is TGCAGTGCTAGCCGCCTCGCCTACGAGCAGTACTTC. As protein: CSASRLAYEQYF. J is TRBJ2-7 and V is TRBV20-1; D gene unclear. Germline values: CDR1 DFQATT, CDR2 SNEGSKA (reference sequence). The length of the CDR3 is 12 residues. Trimming shortened V by 3 bases and J by 2 bases, and 8 bases separated the two germline ends.

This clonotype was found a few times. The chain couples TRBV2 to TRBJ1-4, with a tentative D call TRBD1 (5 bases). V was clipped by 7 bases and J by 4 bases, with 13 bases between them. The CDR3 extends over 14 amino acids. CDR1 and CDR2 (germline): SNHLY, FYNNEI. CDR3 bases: TGTGCCAGCATCCGGGACCGAAATAATGAAAAACTGTTTTTT. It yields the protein CASIRDRNNEKLFF.

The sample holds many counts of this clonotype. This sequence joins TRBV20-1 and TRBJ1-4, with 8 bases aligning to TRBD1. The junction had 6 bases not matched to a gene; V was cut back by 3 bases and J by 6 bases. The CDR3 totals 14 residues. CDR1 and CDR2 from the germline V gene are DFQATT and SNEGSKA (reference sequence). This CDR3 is CSASRTGNYEKLFF. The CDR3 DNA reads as TGCAGTGCTAGCCGGACAGGGAATTATGAAAAACTGTTTTTT.

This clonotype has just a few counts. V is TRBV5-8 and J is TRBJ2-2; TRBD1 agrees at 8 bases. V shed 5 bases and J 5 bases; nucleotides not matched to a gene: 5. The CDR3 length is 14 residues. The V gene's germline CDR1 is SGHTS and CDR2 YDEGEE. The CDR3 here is CASRRTGLTGELFF. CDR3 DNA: TGTGCCAGCAGAAGGACAGGGCTAACCGGGGAGCTGTTTTTT.

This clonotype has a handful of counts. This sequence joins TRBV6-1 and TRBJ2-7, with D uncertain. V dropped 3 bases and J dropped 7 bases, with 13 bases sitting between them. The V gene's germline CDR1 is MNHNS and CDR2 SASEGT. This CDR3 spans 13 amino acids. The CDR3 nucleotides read TGTGCCAGCAGTGAGGGCCCTCGATGGGAGCAGTACTTC. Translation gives CASSEGPRWEQYF.

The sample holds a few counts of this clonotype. The CDR3 is CASSQVGQWGSYNEQFF. CDR3 coding DNA: TGTGCCAGCAGCCAGGTGGGACAGTGGGGGTCCTACAATGAGCAGTTCTTC. The chain carries TRBV3-1 and TRBJ2-1; 7 bases are shared with TRBD1. The CDR3 spans 17 residues. From germline, CDR1 is LGHDT and CDR2 YNNKEL (reference sequence). With V trimmed by 3 bases and J by 1 base, 9 bases remained unmatched.

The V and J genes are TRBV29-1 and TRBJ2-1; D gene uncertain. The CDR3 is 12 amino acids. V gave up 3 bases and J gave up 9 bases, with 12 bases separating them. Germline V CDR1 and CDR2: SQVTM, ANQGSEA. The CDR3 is CSVDKGKAEQFF. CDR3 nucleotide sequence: TGCAGCGTTGATAAAGGGAAGGCTGAGCAGTTCTTC.

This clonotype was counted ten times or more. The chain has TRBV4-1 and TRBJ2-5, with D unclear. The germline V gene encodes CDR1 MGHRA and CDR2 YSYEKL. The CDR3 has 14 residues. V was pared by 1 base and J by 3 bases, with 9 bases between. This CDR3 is CASSQATGKETQYF. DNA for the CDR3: TGCGCCAGCAGCCAAGCGACTGGTAAAGAGACCCAGTACTTC.

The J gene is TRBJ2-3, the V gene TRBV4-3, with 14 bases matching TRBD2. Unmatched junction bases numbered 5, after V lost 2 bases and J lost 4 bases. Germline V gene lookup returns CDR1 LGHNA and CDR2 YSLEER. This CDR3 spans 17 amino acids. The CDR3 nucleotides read TGCGCCAGCAGCCAACAGACTAGCGGGGGGGGGGCAGATACGCAGTATTTT. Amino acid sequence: CASSQQTSGGGADTQYF.

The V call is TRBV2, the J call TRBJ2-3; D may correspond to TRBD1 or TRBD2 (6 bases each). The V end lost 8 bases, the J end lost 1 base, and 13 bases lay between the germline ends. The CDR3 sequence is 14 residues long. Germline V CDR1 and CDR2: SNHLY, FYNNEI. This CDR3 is CASPLRGGTDTQYF. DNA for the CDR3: TGTGCCAGCCCCCTGAGGGGGGGCACAGATACGCAGTATTTT.

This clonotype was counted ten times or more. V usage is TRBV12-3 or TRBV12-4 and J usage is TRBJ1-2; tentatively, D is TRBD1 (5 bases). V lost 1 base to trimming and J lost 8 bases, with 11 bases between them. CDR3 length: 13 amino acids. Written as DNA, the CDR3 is TGTGCCAGCAGTTTAGATGGGGCTGGGGGCTACACCTTC. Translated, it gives CASSLDGAGGYTF.

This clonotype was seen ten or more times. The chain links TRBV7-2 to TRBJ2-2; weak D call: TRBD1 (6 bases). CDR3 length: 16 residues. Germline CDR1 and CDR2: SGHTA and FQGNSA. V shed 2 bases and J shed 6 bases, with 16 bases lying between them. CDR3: CASSLNPGASSGELFF. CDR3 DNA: TGTGCCAGCAGCTTAAACCCAGGGGCCTCGTCCGGGGAGCTGTTTTTT.

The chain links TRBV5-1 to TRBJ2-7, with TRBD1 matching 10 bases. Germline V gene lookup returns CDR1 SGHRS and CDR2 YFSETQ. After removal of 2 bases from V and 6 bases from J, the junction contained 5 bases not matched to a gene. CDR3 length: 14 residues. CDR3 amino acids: CASSFGTGDGEQYF. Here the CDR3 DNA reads TGCGCCAGCAGCTTTGGGACAGGGGACGGCGAGCAGTACTTC.